This is a list of T cell receptor beta chains from one sample in a study of graft-versus-host responses after intestinal transplantation. Clones were sequenced by immunoSEQ multiplex PCR, and TCRdb holds only the in-frame ones, with some missing. This table holds more than 3,500 clones, 70% to 85% found once. Specimen: ileum tissue, collected 9 days after transplant. The receptors originated from a human patient who received an intestinal transplant, so some T cells may come from the graft donor. The CDR3 runs from the conserved cysteine through the conserved F or W. Fields, in order: J gene, CDR3 length, clone size, V gene, D gene, CDR3 protein, CDR3 DNA. D genes are given only for firm matches. Some rows have no size entry. The others give once, few or many, or a class for an expanded clone.

j_call: TRBJ2-1
cdr3_length: 15
clone_size: .
v_call: TRBV9
d_call: .
cdr3_aa: CASSSLTGEADEQFF
cdr3_nt: TGTGCCAGCAGTTCACTGACCGGAGAGGCTGATGAGCAGTTCTTC

j_call: TRBJ1-2
cdr3_length: 14
clone_size: .
v_call: TRBV30
d_call: .
cdr3_aa: CAWSVITSIYGYTF
cdr3_nt: TGTGCCTGGAGTGTAATAACCAGCATCTATGGCTACACCTTC

j_call: TRBJ2-1
cdr3_length: 17
clone_size: .
v_call: TRBV23-1
d_call: TRBD2
cdr3_aa: CASSQGLAGSSYNEQFF
cdr3_nt: TGCGCCAGCAGTCAAGGGCTAGCGGGGAGCTCCTACAATGAGCAGTTCTTC

j_call: TRBJ1-3
cdr3_length: 15
clone_size: .
v_call: TRBV19
d_call: .
cdr3_aa: CASSIGEDSGNTIYF
cdr3_nt: TGTGCCAGTAGTATAGGAGAGGACTCTGGAAACACCATATATTTT

j_call: TRBJ1-1
cdr3_length: 14
clone_size: .
v_call: TRBV6-4
d_call: .
cdr3_aa: CASSDSQESTEAFF
cdr3_nt: TGTGCCAGCAGTGACTCGCAGGAAAGCACTGAAGCTTTCTTT

j_call: TRBJ2-7
cdr3_length: 15
clone_size: once
v_call: TRBV21-1
d_call: .
cdr3_aa: CASSSRDRPSYEQYF
cdr3_nt: TGTGCCAGCAGCTCCAGGGACAGGCCCTCCTACGAGCAGTACTTC

j_call: TRBJ1-1
cdr3_length: 17
clone_size: .
v_call: TRBV18
d_call: TRBD1
cdr3_aa: CASSPGQGASLDTEAFF
cdr3_nt: TGTGCCAGCTCACCCGGACAGGGGGCCAGTTTGGACACTGAAGCTTTCTTT

j_call: TRBJ1-2
cdr3_length: 13
clone_size: .
v_call: TRBV10-2
d_call: TRBD1
cdr3_aa: CASRGQFLHGYTF
cdr3_nt: TGCGCCAGCAGGGGACAGTTTCTTCATGGCTACACCTTC

j_call: TRBJ2-3
cdr3_length: 14
clone_size: .
v_call: TRBV9
d_call: .
cdr3_aa: CASSVERSTDTQYF
cdr3_nt: TGTGCCAGCAGCGTAGAAAGGAGCACAGATACGCAGTATTTT

j_call: TRBJ2-1
cdr3_length: 18
clone_size: .
v_call: TRBV7-8
d_call: .
cdr3_aa: CASIRKGRWTGPLNEQFF
cdr3_nt: TGTGCCAGCATCCGTAAGGGGAGGTGGACAGGTCCCCTCAATGAGCAGTTCTTC

j_call: TRBJ2-3
cdr3_length: 14
clone_size: .
v_call: TRBV15
d_call: TRBD1
cdr3_aa: CATMRTGPPDTQYF
cdr3_nt: TGTGCCACCATGCGGACAGGGCCCCCAGATACGCAGTATTTT

j_call: TRBJ2-5
cdr3_length: 14
clone_size: .
v_call: TRBV7-2
d_call: TRBD1
cdr3_aa: CASSRDRGRETQYF
cdr3_nt: TGTGCCAGCAGCCGGGACAGGGGGCGAGAGACCCAGTACTTC

j_call: TRBJ1-3
cdr3_length: 17
clone_size: .
v_call: TRBV25-1
d_call: .
cdr3_aa: CASSEITDGGLKNTIYF
cdr3_nt: TGTGCCAGCAGTGAAATCACGGATGGGGGGCTGAAAAACACCATATATTTT

j_call: TRBJ2-3
cdr3_length: 14
clone_size: once
v_call: TRBV6-4
d_call: TRBD2
cdr3_aa: CASSEAGLADTQYF
cdr3_nt: TGTGCCAGCAGTGAAGCGGGGCTGGCAGATACGCAGTATTTT

j_call: TRBJ2-3
cdr3_length: 15
clone_size: .
v_call: TRBV10-1
d_call: TRBD1
cdr3_aa: CASSPGTGFTDTQYF
cdr3_nt: TGCGCCAGCAGCCCCGGGACAGGGTTCACAGATACGCAGTATTTT

j_call: TRBJ1-6
cdr3_length: 16
clone_size: .
v_call: TRBV6-1
d_call: TRBD1
cdr3_aa: CASSGFQGLQGAPLHF
cdr3_nt: TGTGCCAGCAGTGGATTTCAGGGGTTACAGGGGGCACCCCTCCACTTT

j_call: TRBJ2-3
cdr3_length: 15
clone_size: .
v_call: TRBV10-3
d_call: TRBD2
cdr3_aa: CATSGTSGGTDTQYF
cdr3_nt: TGTGCCACATCCGGGACTAGCGGGGGCACAGATACGCAGTATTTT

j_call: TRBJ1-1
cdr3_length: 22
clone_size: .
v_call: TRBV4-2
d_call: .
cdr3_aa: CASSQDTGFWVAVLTANTEAFF
cdr3_nt: TGTGCCAGCAGCCAAGATACCGGCTTCTGGGTCGCAGTCCTCACCGCGAACACTGAAGCTTTCTTT

j_call: TRBJ2-3
cdr3_length: 14
clone_size: .
v_call: TRBV30
d_call: TRBD1
cdr3_aa: CAWGTGGATDTQYF
cdr3_nt: TGTGCCTGGGGGACAGGGGGCGCGACAGATACGCAGTATTTT

j_call: TRBJ2-7
cdr3_length: 15
clone_size: few
v_call: TRBV7-2
d_call: TRBD2
cdr3_aa: CASSPWTSGRSEQYF
cdr3_nt: TGTGCCAGCAGCCCCTGGACTAGCGGGAGAAGCGAGCAGTACTTC

j_call: TRBJ2-5
cdr3_length: 14
clone_size: .
v_call: TRBV5-6
d_call: TRBD2
cdr3_aa: CASSLGLAGETQYF
cdr3_nt: TGTGCCAGCAGCCTAGGACTAGCGGGAGAGACCCAGTACTTC

j_call: TRBJ2-3
cdr3_length: 15
clone_size: .
v_call: TRBV28
d_call: TRBD2
cdr3_aa: CASRLSGSGTDTQYF
cdr3_nt: TGTGCCAGTAGACTTAGCGGGAGTGGGACAGATACGCAGTATTTT

j_call: TRBJ2-7
cdr3_length: 14
clone_size: .
v_call: TRBV9
d_call: .
cdr3_aa: CASSAYPLSYEQYF
cdr3_nt: TGTGCCAGCAGCGCATACCCCTTGTCCTACGAGCAGTACTTC

j_call: TRBJ1-2
cdr3_length: 14
clone_size: .
v_call: TRBV10-1
d_call: .
cdr3_aa: CASSPGTRGYGYTF
cdr3_nt: TGCGCCAGCAGCCCCGGGACTCGAGGATATGGCTACACCTTC

j_call: TRBJ1-5
cdr3_length: 15
clone_size: once
v_call: TRBV6-5
d_call: TRBD1
cdr3_aa: CASSYKRGGPQPQHF
cdr3_nt: TGTGCCAGCAGTTACAAACGAGGGGGCCCTCAGCCCCAGCATTTT

j_call: TRBJ1-2
cdr3_length: 12
clone_size: few
v_call: TRBV29-1
d_call: .
cdr3_aa: CSVEGRLYGYTF
cdr3_nt: TGCAGCGTAGAAGGGCGACTCTATGGCTACACCTTC

j_call: TRBJ2-7
cdr3_length: 15
clone_size: .
v_call: TRBV6-1
d_call: TRBD2
cdr3_aa: CASSELSGGGYEQYF
cdr3_nt: TGTGCCAGCAGTGAACTGAGCGGGGGCGGGTACGAGCAGTACTTC

j_call: TRBJ1-3
cdr3_length: 13
clone_size: .
v_call: TRBV11-3
d_call: .
cdr3_aa: CASSLTGGNTIYF
cdr3_nt: TGTGCCAGCAGCTTGACAGGTGGAAACACCATATATTTT

j_call: TRBJ1-1
cdr3_length: 14
clone_size: .
v_call: TRBV19
d_call: .
cdr3_aa: CASSIVSLNTEAFF
cdr3_nt: TGTGCCAGTAGTATAGTCTCATTGAACACTGAAGCTTTCTTT

j_call: TRBJ2-1
cdr3_length: 15
clone_size: .
v_call: TRBV9
d_call: TRBD2
cdr3_aa: CASSVLAGSYNEQFF
cdr3_nt: TGTGCCAGCAGCGTACTAGCGGGCTCCTACAATGAGCAGTTCTTC

j_call: TRBJ2-1
cdr3_length: 15
clone_size: .
v_call: TRBV6-5
d_call: .
cdr3_aa: CASSYGTDPYNEQFF
cdr3_nt: TGTGCCAGCAGTTACGGGACGGACCCATACAATGAGCAGTTCTTC

j_call: TRBJ2-7
cdr3_length: 15
clone_size: .
v_call: TRBV10-1
d_call: TRBD2
cdr3_aa: CASSESTSGGAEQYF
cdr3_nt: TGCGCCAGCAGTGAGTCGACTAGCGGGGGGGCCGAGCAGTACTTC

j_call: TRBJ2-5
cdr3_length: 14
clone_size: .
v_call: TRBV5-1
d_call: .
cdr3_aa: CASSLGGTQETQYF
cdr3_nt: TGCGCCAGCAGCTTGGGAGGGACCCAAGAGACCCAGTACTTC

j_call: TRBJ2-1
cdr3_length: 14
clone_size: few
v_call: TRBV27
d_call: TRBD2
cdr3_aa: CASSLREGRSEQFF
cdr3_nt: TGTGCCAGCAGTTTGCGGGAGGGTCGTAGTGAGCAGTTCTTC

j_call: TRBJ2-3
cdr3_length: 14
clone_size: .
v_call: TRBV19
d_call: .
cdr3_aa: CASSIGQTGYTQYF
cdr3_nt: TGTGCCAGTAGTATCGGACAAACAGGGTATACGCAGTATTTT

j_call: TRBJ2-7
cdr3_length: 16
clone_size: .
v_call: TRBV5-1
d_call: TRBD2
cdr3_aa: CASSLMGSGRLNEQYF
cdr3_nt: TGCGCCAGCAGCTTGATGGGTAGCGGGAGACTCAACGAGCAGTACTTC

j_call: TRBJ1-2
cdr3_length: 14
clone_size: few
v_call: TRBV6-5
d_call: .
cdr3_aa: CASSSGRESYGYTF
cdr3_nt: TGTGCCAGCAGTTCCGGCAGGGAGAGCTATGGCTACACCTTC

j_call: TRBJ1-1
cdr3_length: 12
clone_size: .
v_call: TRBV29-1
d_call: .
cdr3_aa: CSVEKQGPSAFF
cdr3_nt: TGCAGCGTTGAGAAGCAGGGTCCCTCGGCTTTCTTT

j_call: TRBJ1-2
cdr3_length: 14
clone_size: .
v_call: TRBV5-1
d_call: TRBD1
cdr3_aa: CASSLKGAFYGYTF
cdr3_nt: TGCGCCAGCAGCTTAAAGGGGGCATTTTATGGCTACACCTTC

j_call: TRBJ2-5
cdr3_length: 15
clone_size: few
v_call: TRBV4-2
d_call: TRBD2
cdr3_aa: CASSQDPGGPETQYF
cdr3_nt: TGTGCCAGCAGCCAAGATCCGGGGGGGCCAGAGACCCAGTACTTC

j_call: TRBJ2-3
cdr3_length: 14
clone_size: .
v_call: TRBV13
d_call: .
cdr3_aa: CASSLSGYIDTQYF
cdr3_nt: TGTGCCAGCAGCTTATCAGGATATATTGATACGCAGTATTTT

j_call: TRBJ1-2
cdr3_length: 15
clone_size: few
v_call: TRBV7-2
d_call: .
cdr3_aa: CASSLVVRVFYGYTF
cdr3_nt: TGTGCCAGCAGCTTAGTTGTTCGAGTGTTTTATGGCTACACCTTC

j_call: TRBJ1-2
cdr3_length: 15
clone_size: .
v_call: TRBV11-2
d_call: TRBD1
cdr3_aa: CASSYFRGRVYGYTF
cdr3_nt: TGTGCCAGCAGTTATTTCAGGGGGCGCGTCTATGGCTACACCTTC

j_call: TRBJ2-4
cdr3_length: 16
clone_size: .
v_call: TRBV28
d_call: TRBD2
cdr3_aa: CASSPTGSGSIHIQYF
cdr3_nt: TGTGCCAGCAGTCCTACGGGTAGCGGGAGCATTCACATTCAGTACTTC

j_call: TRBJ2-5
cdr3_length: 16
clone_size: .
v_call: TRBV11-3
d_call: .
cdr3_aa: CASSLFWRAHQETQYF
cdr3_nt: TGTGCCAGCAGCTTATTCTGGCGGGCGCATCAAGAGACCCAGTACTTC

j_call: TRBJ2-1
cdr3_length: 15
clone_size: few
v_call: TRBV7-9
d_call: .
cdr3_aa: CASSPSGRGHNEQFF
cdr3_nt: TGTGCCAGCAGCCCTTCGGGGCGGGGACACAATGAGCAGTTCTTC

j_call: TRBJ1-5
cdr3_length: 15
clone_size: .
v_call: TRBV7-9
d_call: .
cdr3_aa: CASSLGTYSNQPQHF
cdr3_nt: TGTGCCAGCAGCTTAGGGACATATAGCAATCAGCCCCAGCATTTT

j_call: TRBJ1-5
cdr3_length: 14
clone_size: few
v_call: TRBV2
d_call: TRBD1
cdr3_aa: CASSGQGRLQPQHF
cdr3_nt: TGTGCCAGCAGCGGACAGGGGCGTCTTCAGCCCCAGCATTTT

j_call: TRBJ2-6
cdr3_length: 15
clone_size: .
v_call: TRBV28
d_call: .
cdr3_aa: CASSLDSIAANVLTF
cdr3_nt: TGTGCCAGCAGCCTAGACAGTATTGCGGCCAACGTCCTGACTTTC

j_call: TRBJ2-5
cdr3_length: 13
clone_size: .
v_call: TRBV11-3
d_call: TRBD2
cdr3_aa: CASSLGGGETQYF
cdr3_nt: TGTGCCAGCAGCCTTGGCGGGGGGGAGACCCAGTACTTC

j_call: TRBJ2-5
cdr3_length: 12
clone_size: .
v_call: TRBV7-9
d_call: .
cdr3_aa: CASSFYSVTQYF
cdr3_nt: TGTGCCAGCAGCTTTTATAGCGTCACCCAGTACTTC

j_call: TRBJ2-7
cdr3_length: 13
clone_size: few
v_call: TRBV21-1
d_call: .
cdr3_aa: CASSKGQGDEQYF
cdr3_nt: TGTGCCAGCAGCAAAGGACAGGGGGACGAGCAGTACTTC

j_call: TRBJ2-5
cdr3_length: 17
clone_size: .
v_call: TRBV7-8
d_call: TRBD2
cdr3_aa: CASSLGVGGGAFETQYF
cdr3_nt: TGTGCCAGCAGCTTAGGTGTGGGCGGGGGGGCGTTTGAGACCCAGTACTTC

j_call: TRBJ1-6
cdr3_length: 18
clone_size: .
v_call: TRBV19
d_call: .
cdr3_aa: CASRDGPDPYSYNSPLHF
cdr3_nt: TGTGCCAGTAGAGACGGGCCAGACCCTTACTCCTATAATTCACCCCTCCACTTT

j_call: TRBJ2-1
cdr3_length: 15
clone_size: .
v_call: TRBV5-1
d_call: .
cdr3_aa: CASSLRAGLYNEQFF
cdr3_nt: TGCGCCAGCAGCTTACGCGCGGGACTCTACAATGAGCAGTTCTTC

j_call: TRBJ2-1
cdr3_length: 14
clone_size: .
v_call: TRBV10-1
d_call: TRBD2
cdr3_aa: CATLRAGSCNEQFF
cdr3_nt: TGCGCCACCCTAAGAGCGGGGTCCTGCAATGAGCAGTTCTTC

j_call: TRBJ1-3
cdr3_length: 13
clone_size: .
v_call: TRBV6-5
d_call: .
cdr3_aa: CASGEATGNTIYF
cdr3_nt: TGTGCCAGCGGGGAAGCAACTGGAAACACCATATATTTT

j_call: TRBJ2-1
cdr3_length: 16
clone_size: .
v_call: TRBV23-1
d_call: .
cdr3_aa: CASSQRQGFAYNEQFF
cdr3_nt: TGCGCCAGCAGTCAACGGCAGGGGTTCGCCTACAATGAGCAGTTCTTC